This TCR beta chain was sequenced for a study of T cell repertoires in aging, cancer and after chemotherapy. Study-level background: Paired samples before and after chemotherapy came from glioblastoma patients receiving temozolomide-based therapy.

From germline, CDR1 is SGHVS and CDR2 FNYEAQ. The CDR3 runs to 15 residues. V was clipped by 1 base and J by 3 bases; unmatched bases: 6. Findings of the study overall: The repertoire data cannot show anything about immunological memory following chemotherapy. Median generation probability rose over the chemotherapy interval in each cancer cohort, suggesting rebound thymic output.

Peripheral blood genomic DNA, not sorted cells or RNA, was the template. Multiplex touch-down PCR with TRB-A/B primers amplified rearranged V-D-J TRB sequences. TCRdb re-derived calls from the multiplex PCR reads in MiXCR, one entry per CDR3 protein. The data show under 2,500 distinct CDR3 sequences, roughly 35% seen once. Judged by abundance, this clonotype is medium-sized. Its antigen is unknown. Material: blood. The receptor comes from a human donor with a solid tumor. The chain joins TRBV7-6 to TRBJ2-7; 7 nucleotides align to TRBD2. CDR3 nucleotides: TGTGCCAGCAGCTTAGGGGGAGGCGGGGGCTACGAGCAGTACTTC. Translation gives CASSLGGGGGYEQYF.